The clone carrying this T cell receptor (beta chain) was observed many times. Its antigen is still unknown. This sample is part of a study of T cells after yellow fever vaccination. General study points: Some clonotypes were seen in both the CD4 and the CD8 compartments. These made up a small share and likely arose from convergent recombination.

The CDR3 runs 15 residues. Trimming removed 5 bases at V and 4 bases at J, with 16 bases between. Germline V gene data show CDR1 as SGHTA and CDR2 as FQGNSA. TCRdb re-analysed the 5' RACE reads in MiXCR, keeping a single row per CDR3 protein. The sample yields about 300,000 distinct CDR3 sequences, approximately 10% seen once. The sequencing here drew on CD4+ T cells sorted from PBMCs, taken 5 days after the yellow fever booster vaccination. The chain employs TRBV7-2 and TRBJ2-3, with D perhaps TRBD2 (5 bases). The clonotype comes from a man aged 18 to 30 who received the YFV17D yellow fever vaccine. The CDR3 spells CASSNAWGAPDTQYF. In nucleotides, the CDR3 is TGTGCCAGCAGCAACGCTTGGGGAGCTCCAGATACGCAGTATTTT.